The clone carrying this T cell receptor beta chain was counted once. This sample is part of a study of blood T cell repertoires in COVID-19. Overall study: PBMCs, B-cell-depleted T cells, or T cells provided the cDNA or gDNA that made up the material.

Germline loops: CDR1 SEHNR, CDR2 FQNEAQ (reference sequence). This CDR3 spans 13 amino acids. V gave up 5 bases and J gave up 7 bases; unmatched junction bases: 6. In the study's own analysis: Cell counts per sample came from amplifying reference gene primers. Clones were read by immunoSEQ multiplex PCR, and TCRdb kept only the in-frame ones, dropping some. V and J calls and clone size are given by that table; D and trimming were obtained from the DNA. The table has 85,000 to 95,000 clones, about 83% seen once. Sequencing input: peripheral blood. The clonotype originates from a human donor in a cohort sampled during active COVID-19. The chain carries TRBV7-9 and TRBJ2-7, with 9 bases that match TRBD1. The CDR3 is CASSATGGGEQYF. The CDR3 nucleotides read TGTGCCAGCAGCGCCACAGGGGGCGGGGAGCAGTACTTC. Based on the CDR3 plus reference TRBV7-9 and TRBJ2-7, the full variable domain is DTGVSQNPRHKITKRGQNVTFRCDPISEHNRLYWYRQTLGQGPEFLTYFQNEAQLEKSRLLSDRFSAERPKGSFSTLEIQRTEQGDSAMYLCASSATGGGEQYFGPGTRLTVT.